This TCR beta chain stems from a study of T cell repertoires in cytomegalovirus infection. Across the whole study: Well-studied HLA-B-restricted epitopes and recently identified HLA-C-restricted epitopes of CMV were both used in the study. TCR beta signatures that were public indicated CMV infection and matching HLA type.

Points from the study as a whole: Clonotypes of TCR beta that were HLA-C-restricted and CMV-specific dominated the ex vivo response.

Each CDR3 protein gets one entry after TCRdb re-called the reads with MiXCR. The sample consists of 550,000 to 850,000 distinct CDR3 sequences, roughly 30% of them appearing once. The CDR3 contains 14 residues. The germline CDR1 and CDR2 sequences are LGHNT and FRNRAP. Trimming took off 7 bases at V and 5 bases at J, with 17 bases between the two ends. A few counts support this clonotype. Antigen specificity is unknown. This TCR was recovered from a human donor in good health (CMV status not recorded). Some clones in this sample may be carry-over from other donors' samples. The chain couples TRBV12-5 to TRBJ1-1, with D tentatively TRBD1 (6 bases). The sample consisted of cultured PBMCs, taken from culture after CMV antigen stimulation. The DNA for the CDR3 is TGTGCTAGTGCTTCGGAGGGGGGTCGGACTGAAGCTTTCTTT. Protein product: CASASEGGRTEAFF. Variable domain in full (rest from reference TRBV12-5 and TRBJ1-1): DARVTQTPRHKVTEMGQEVTMRCQPILGHNTVFWYRQTMMQGLELLAYFRNRAPLDDSGMPKDRFSAEMPDATLATLKIQPSEPRDSAVYFCASASEGGRTEAFFGQGTRLTVV.